A selection of T cell receptor beta chains follows, all from one sample in a study of blood T cell repertoires in COVID-19. Assay used: immunoSEQ multiplex PCR; TCRdb lists only in-frame clones, some missing. The sample carries about 320,000 clones, roughly 90% recorded once. The source material was PBMCs or T cells enriched from blood (not recorded which). These receptors all stem from a man aged 55 to 70 who had recovered from COVID-19. CDR3s include the opening cysteine and the closing phenylalanine or tryptophan. D genes are given only for firm matches. Not every row has a clone size; where given, it reads once, few, many or a size class.

-	TRBJ1-3	TRBV6-5	TRBD1	CASSFGTVTSGNTIYF	TGTGCCAGCAGTTTCGGGACAGTTACCTCTGGAAACACCATATATTTT
-	TRBJ1-1	TRBV12-3/TRBV12-4	-	CASSPQMLSEAFF	TGTGCCAGCAGTCCTCAGATGCTGTCTGAAGCTTTCTTT
-	TRBJ2-5	TRBV15	-	CATSTEEIYQETQYF	TGTGCCACCAGCACGGAGGAGATTTACCAAGAGACCCAGTACTTC
once	TRBJ2-1	TRBV13	TRBD2	CASSSGTFGTSGTLYNEQFF	TGTGCCAGCAGCTCTGGAACCTTCGGGACTAGCGGGACCCTTTACAATGAGCAGTTCTTC
-	TRBJ2-3	TRBV5-1	-	CASSLGGTDTQYF	TGCGCCAGCAGCTTGGGCGGGACAGATACGCAGTATTTT
-	TRBJ1-1	TRBV18	-	CASSPINTEAFF	TGTGCCAGCTCACCTATAAACACTGAAGCTTTCTTT
-	TRBJ2-2	TRBV9	-	CASSADSAGELFF	TGTGCCAGCAGCGCAGATTCCGCCGGGGAGCTGTTTTTT
-	TRBJ2-3	TRBV6-4	TRBD1	CASSEWTGRAGKDTQYF	TGTGCCAGCAGTGAATGGACAGGCCGGGCCGGCAAAGATACGCAGTATTTT
-	TRBJ1-5	TRBV30	-	CAWTQGSNQPQHF	TGTGCCTGGACCCAGGGGTCCAATCAGCCCCAGCATTTT
-	TRBJ1-6	TRBV6-5	-	CASSYEAGERTPLHF	TGTGCCAGCAGTTACGAGGCAGGGGAGAGGACACCCCTCCACTTT
-	TRBJ2-6	TRBV27	-	CASSYALGHLLSGANVLTF	TGTGCCAGCAGTTACGCTTTGGGCCACCTACTCTCTGGGGCCAACGTCCTGACTTTC
-	TRBJ2-1	TRBV5-1	-	CASSLGVFNEQFF	TGCGCCAGCAGCTTGGGCGTTTTCAATGAGCAGTTCTTC
-	TRBJ1-1	TRBV19	TRBD1	CASSIQPDRGTEAFF	TGTGCCAGTAGTATTCAACCGGACAGGGGCACTGAAGCTTTCTTT
-	TRBJ1-6	TRBV5-1	-	CASRGGNYNSPLHF	TGCGCCAGCAGAGGGGGAAATTATAATTCACCCCTCCACTTT
-	TRBJ1-1	TRBV3-1/TRBV3-2	TRBD1	CASSTDRGGNTEAFF	TGTGCCAGCAGCACCGACAGGGGCGGGAACACTGAAGCTTTCTTT
-	TRBJ1-1	TRBV28	-	CASRQGGTEAFF	TGTGCCAGCAGGCAAGGGGGCACTGAAGCTTTCTTT
-	TRBJ1-6	TRBV10-3	-	CAISDSDIRNSPLHF	TGTGCCATCAGCGACTCGGACATCAGAAATTCACCCCTCCACTTT
-	TRBJ2-5	TRBV18	-	CASSPEKTQYF	TGTGCCAGCTCACCCGAGAAGACCCAGTACTTC
-	TRBJ2-2	TRBV18	-	CASSLVVGELFF	TGTGCCAGCTCACTCGTCGTCGGGGAGCTGTTTTTT
-	TRBJ1-2	TRBV5-4	TRBD1	CASSFKGGSRYGYTF	TGTGCCAGCAGCTTTAAAGGGGGCTCCCGCTATGGCTACACCTTC
-	TRBJ1-2	TRBV9	-	CASSVEFASGYGYTF	TGTGCCAGCAGCGTAGAGTTCGCGAGTGGCTATGGCTACACCTTC
-	TRBJ1-5	TRBV2	TRBD1	CASREGQGRNQPQHF	TGTGCCAGCAGAGAGGGACAGGGGAGGAATCAGCCCCAGCATTTT
-	TRBJ2-7	TRBV9	TRBD2	CASSVDGGSRAYEQYF	TGTGCCAGCAGCGTAGATGGCGGGAGTCGCGCATACGAGCAGTACTTC
-	TRBJ1-5	TRBV6-5	-	CAIKQGSDSNQPQHF	TGTGCCATAAAACAGGGCTCAGATAGCAATCAGCCCCAGCATTTT
-	TRBJ1-3	TRBV5-6	TRBD1	CASSLPGQGRGNTIYF	TGTGCCAGCAGCTTACCGGGACAGGGGAGAGGAAACACCATATATTTT
-	TRBJ1-2	TRBV5-6	-	CASSFWGRINYGYTF	TGTGCCAGCAGCTTCTGGGGGCGGATAAACTATGGCTACACCTTC
-	TRBJ2-7	TRBV11-2	TRBD2	CASSGPLAGGPGDEQYF	TGTGCCAGCAGCGGGCCGCTAGCGGGAGGGCCGGGCGACGAGCAGTACTTC
-	TRBJ2-5	TRBV4-1	TRBD1	CASSPGDRGTQETQYF	TGCGCCAGCAGCCCGGGGGACAGGGGGACTCAAGAGACCCAGTACTTC
once	TRBJ1-1	TRBV5-1	TRBD1	CASSIDRAPSTEAFF	TGCGCCAGCAGCATAGACAGGGCGCCGAGTACTGAAGCTTTCTTT
-	TRBJ2-5	TRBV13	TRBD1	CASSPRKDRGFATQYF	TGTGCCAGCAGCCCCCGGAAGGACAGGGGGTTTGCGACCCAGTACTTC
-	TRBJ1-5	TRBV9	TRBD1	CASSRDSNFNQPQHF	TGTGCCAGCAGCCGGGACAGTAACTTTAATCAGCCCCAGCATTTT
-	TRBJ1-1	TRBV29-1	-	CSVGGGWNTEAFF	TGCAGCGTTGGGGGGGGTTGGAACACTGAAGCTTTCTTT
-	TRBJ2-3	TRBV7-2	-	CASSLGRADTQYF	TGTGCCAGCAGCTTAGGTCGTGCAGATACGCAGTATTTT
-	TRBJ2-5	TRBV19	TRBD2	CASSIALAGVGATQYF	TGTGCCAGTAGTATTGCACTAGCGGGAGTTGGGGCGACCCAGTACTTC
many	TRBJ2-1	TRBV30	-	CAWTNYNEQFF	TGTGCCTGGACCAACTACAATGAGCAGTTCTTC
-	TRBJ2-5	TRBV11-2	TRBD1	CASSQGRRGQGGRETQYF	TGTGCCAGCAGCCAGGGGAGGCGGGGACAGGGCGGAAGGGAGACCCAGTACTTC
once	TRBJ1-5	TRBV6-5	-	CASTSSWQGNQPQHF	TGTGCCAGCACCTCATCGTGGCAGGGAAATCAGCCCCAGCATTTT
-	TRBJ1-1	TRBV30	-	CAWSQEGNTEAFF	TGTGCCTGGAGTCAGGAGGGAAACACTGAAGCTTTCTTT
-	TRBJ1-1	TRBV6-5	-	CASSIRGRNTEAFF	TGTGCCAGCAGTATCAGGGGAAGGAACACTGAAGCTTTCTTT
-	TRBJ2-2	TRBV2	-	CASSETRRNTGELFF	TGTGCCAGCAGTGAAACCAGGCGGAACACCGGGGAGCTGTTTTTT
-	TRBJ1-4	TRBV7-8	TRBD1	CASSTRQGLDEKLFF	TGTGCCAGCAGCACCCGACAGGGCCTTGATGAAAAACTGTTTTTT
once	TRBJ2-6	TRBV15	-	CATSRAPLRNSGANVLTF	TGTGCCACCAGCAGAGCACCATTGAGAAACTCTGGGGCCAACGTCCTGACTTTC
-	TRBJ1-2	TRBV10-2	-	CASSEKRARYGYTF	TGCGCCAGCAGTGAGAAGAGGGCTCGGTATGGCTACACCTTC
once	TRBJ2-1	TRBV10-3	-	CAISAGLPIDNEQFF	TGTGCCATCAGTGCGGGACTCCCGATTGACAATGAGCAGTTCTTC
-	TRBJ2-1	TRBV6-6	TRBD2	CASSLAGGGNEQFF	TGTGCCAGCAGTCTAGCGGGAGGGGGCAATGAGCAGTTCTTC
-	TRBJ2-5	TRBV3-1/TRBV3-2	-	CASTLPGETQYF	TGTGCCAGCACCTTACCGGGAGAGACCCAGTACTTC
-	TRBJ2-1	TRBV5-1	-	CASSLEGEQFF	TGCGCCAGCAGCTTGGAGGGGGAGCAGTTCTTC
-	TRBJ2-5	TRBV7-3	TRBD2	CASSRSGSGETQYF	TGTGCCAGCAGCCGTAGCGGGAGTGGAGAGACCCAGTACTTC
-	TRBJ1-2	TRBV30	-	CAWSTGVSYGYTF	TGTGCCTGGAGTACGGGGGTTTCTTATGGCTACACCTTC
-	TRBJ2-5	TRBV20-1	-	CSARGTPHYHF	TGCAGTGCTAGAGGGACTCCGCACTATCACTTC
few	TRBJ2-2	TRBV19	-	CASSTGQSVGELFF	TGTGCCAGTAGTACCGGACAGAGTGTTGGGGAGCTGTTTTTT
once	TRBJ1-2	TRBV6-5	-	CASTPAGRYYGYTF	TGTGCCAGCACCCCAGCGGGGCGGTACTATGGCTACACCTTC
-	TRBJ1-2	TRBV19	-	CASTAGERYGYTF	TGTGCCAGTACGGCAGGGGAGAGGTATGGCTACACCTTC
-	TRBJ1-3	TRBV18	-	CASSPAGYGNTIYF	TGTGCCAGCTCACCAGCGGGGTACGGAAACACCATATATTTT
-	TRBJ1-1	TRBV9	TRBD1	CASSPGQNTNTEAFF	TGTGCCAGCAGCCCGGGACAGAATACGAACACTGAAGCTTTCTTT
-	TRBJ2-4	TRBV2	TRBD1	CASFGQVAIVYF	TGTGCCAGCTTTGGACAGGTGGCGATCGTGTACTTC
-	TRBJ2-1	TRBV18	TRBD1	CASSPGQGANEQFF	TGTGCCAGCTCACCCGGACAGGGTGCGAATGAGCAGTTCTTC